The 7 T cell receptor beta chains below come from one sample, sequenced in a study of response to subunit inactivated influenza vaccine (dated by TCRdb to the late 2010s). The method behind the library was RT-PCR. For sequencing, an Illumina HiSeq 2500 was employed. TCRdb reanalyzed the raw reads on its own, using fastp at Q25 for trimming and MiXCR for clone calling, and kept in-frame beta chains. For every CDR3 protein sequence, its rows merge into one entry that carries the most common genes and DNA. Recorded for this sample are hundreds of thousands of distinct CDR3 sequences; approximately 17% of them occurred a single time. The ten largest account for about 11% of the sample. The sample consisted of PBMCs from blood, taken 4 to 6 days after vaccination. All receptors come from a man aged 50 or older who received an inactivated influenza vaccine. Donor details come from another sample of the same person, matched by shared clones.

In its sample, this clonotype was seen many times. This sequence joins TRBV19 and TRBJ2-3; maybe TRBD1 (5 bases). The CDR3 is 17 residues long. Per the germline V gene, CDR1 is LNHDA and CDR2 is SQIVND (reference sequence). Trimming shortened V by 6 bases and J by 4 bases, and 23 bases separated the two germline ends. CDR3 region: CASSKTVAGFYSDTQYF. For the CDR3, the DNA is TGTGCCAGTAGCAAGACCGTGGCAGGGTTTTATTCAGATACGCAGTATTTT.

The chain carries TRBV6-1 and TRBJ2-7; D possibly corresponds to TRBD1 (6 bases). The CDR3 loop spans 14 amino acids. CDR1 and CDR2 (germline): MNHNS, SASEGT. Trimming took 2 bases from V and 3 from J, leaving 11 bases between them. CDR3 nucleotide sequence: TGTGCCAGCAGTGAATCGGGACACTACTACGAGCAGTACTTC. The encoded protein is CASSESGHYYEQYF.

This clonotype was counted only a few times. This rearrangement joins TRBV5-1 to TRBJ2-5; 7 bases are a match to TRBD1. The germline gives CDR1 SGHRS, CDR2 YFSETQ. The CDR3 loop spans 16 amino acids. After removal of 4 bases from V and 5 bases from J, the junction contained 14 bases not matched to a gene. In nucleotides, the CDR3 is TGCGCCAGCAGCCCTGGGACCCGACAGGGTGGGGAGACCCAGTACTTC. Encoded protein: CASSPGTRQGGETQYF.

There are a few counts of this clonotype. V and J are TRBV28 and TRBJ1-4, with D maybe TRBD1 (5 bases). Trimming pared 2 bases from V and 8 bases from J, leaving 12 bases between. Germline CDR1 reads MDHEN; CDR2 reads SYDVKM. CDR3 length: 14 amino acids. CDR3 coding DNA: TGTGCCAGCAGTTTAAGCCTTCAGGGCGAAAAACTGTTTTTT. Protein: CASSLSLQGEKLFF.

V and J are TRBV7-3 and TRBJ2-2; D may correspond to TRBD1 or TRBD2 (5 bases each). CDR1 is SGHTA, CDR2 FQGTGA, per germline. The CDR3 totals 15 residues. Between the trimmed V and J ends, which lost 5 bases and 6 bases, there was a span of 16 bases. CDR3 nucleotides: TGTGCCAGCAGCCGACAGAGCCCGGGGTCCGGGGAGCTGTTTTTT. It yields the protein CASSRQSPGSGELFF.

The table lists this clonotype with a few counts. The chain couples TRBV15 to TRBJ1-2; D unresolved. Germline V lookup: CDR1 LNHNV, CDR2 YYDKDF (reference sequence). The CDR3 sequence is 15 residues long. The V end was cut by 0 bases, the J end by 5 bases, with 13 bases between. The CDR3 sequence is CATSRDLGSLYGYTF. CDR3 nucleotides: TGTGCCACCAGCAGAGATCTAGGCAGCCTATATGGCTACACCTTC.

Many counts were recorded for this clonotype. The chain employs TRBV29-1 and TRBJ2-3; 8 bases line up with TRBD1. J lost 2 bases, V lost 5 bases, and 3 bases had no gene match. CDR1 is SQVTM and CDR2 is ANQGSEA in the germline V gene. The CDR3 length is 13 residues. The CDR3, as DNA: TGCAGCGTTCCCCAGGGGGCCACAGATACGCAGTATTTT. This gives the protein CSVPQGATDTQYF.